This TCR beta chain was recorded in a study of blood T cell repertoires in COVID-19 (dated by TCRdb to 2018 to 2021). At the level of the whole study: Samples covering the acute and convalescent phases of COVID-19 were provided by collaborators in the United States, Italy and Spain. The repertoires were released in a freely available public database meant as a resource for research on the immune response to SARS-CoV-2. The dataset comprised deeply sampled blood TCRbeta repertoires from subjects exposed to, actively infected with, or recovered from COVID-19. Where available, HLA class I and class II types were obtained from metadata supplied by the sample provider rather than from assay-based typing. The prospective study material was composed of cDNA or gDNA derived from T cells, B-cell-depleted T cells, or PBMCs. The sample metadata nearly always contained a de-identified subject ID, COVID-19 status, age in years and sex. The samples were drawn from the first 160 participants of the ongoing ImmuneRACE study and from 1,254 subjects provided by 6 global collaborators. Points the paper makes about the study in general: Clinical and demographic metadata were provided uncurated, with the amount varying by source and participant.

Between the V and J ends, shortened by 2 bases and 11 bases respectively, the junction contains 15 bases. As encoded in the germline V gene (reference sequence), CDR1 is SEHNR while CDR2 is FQNEAQ. The CDR3 goes from the cysteine to the phenylalanine over 13 residues. Solely the CDR3 DNA is kept, with 39 bases framed from the first base. Participants in the prospective study were aged about 18 to 95 years, lived in under 30 United States geographic areas, and enrolled through a virtual design. To assign participants to cohorts, the prospective study relied on clinical history that participants themselves reported in a screening survey and a study questionnaire. For ImmuneRACE Cohort 3, a participant was defined as recovered based on two consecutive negative NP/OP PCR tests, clearance by a healthcare professional, or resolution of symptoms. Each participant in the prospective study had whole blood, serum and a nasopharyngeal or oropharyngeal swab collected by mobile phlebotomists. Participants in the prospective study had the option to provide additional blood draws and questionnaires over a 2-month period. Prospective study blood samples were shipped either frozen or at room temperature before DNA extraction.

As regards this clone: Its antigen specificity is not known. No per-base quality is available; no much larger clone lies one base away.

TCRbeta CDR3 regions were amplified from genomic DNA using the immunoSEQ Assay, a bias-controlled multiplex PCR. The authors processed their data as follows. Within the assay, amplification of reference gene primers was used to estimate how many nucleated cells each sample contained. Sequence reads were collapsed and filtered to measure the absolute abundance of every unique TCRbeta CDR3 rearrangement. Productive Simpson clonality was computed per sample as the square root of Simpson's diversity index over productive rearrangements. TCRdb obtained this table from immuneACCESS and retained in-frame rearrangements with V and J assigned. These tables miss some clones; where compared with another copy, unresolved V genes account for less than half of the shortfall, and the remainder is unexplained. V, J and clone size are taken as reported in that table, and D and trimming were inferred from the DNA itself. This sample holds 200,000 to 250,000 clones; around 84% were observed only once. The top ten clonotypes cover approximately 7.3% of the sample.

The sequenced sample was PBMCs or T cells enriched from blood (not recorded which). The receptor was derived from a woman in her 40s who had recovered from COVID-19. In this chain, TRBV7-9 is recombined with TRBJ1-1; TRBD1 could be the D gene, as 5 bases match. The nucleotide sequence reads as follows: TGTGCCAGCAGCTTACAGGGCTGGTCCCAGGCTTTCTTT. It encodes CASSLQGWSQAFF.